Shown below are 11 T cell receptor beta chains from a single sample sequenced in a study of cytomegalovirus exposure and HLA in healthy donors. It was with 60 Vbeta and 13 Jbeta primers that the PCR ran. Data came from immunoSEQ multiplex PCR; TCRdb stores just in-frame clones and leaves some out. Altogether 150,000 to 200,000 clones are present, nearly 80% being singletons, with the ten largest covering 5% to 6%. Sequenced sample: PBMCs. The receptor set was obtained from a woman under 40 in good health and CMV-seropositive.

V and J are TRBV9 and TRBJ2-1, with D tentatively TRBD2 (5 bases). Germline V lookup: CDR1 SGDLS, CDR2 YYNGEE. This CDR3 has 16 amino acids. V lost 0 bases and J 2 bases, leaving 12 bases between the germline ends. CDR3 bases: TGTGCCAGCAGCGTAGAATCTATCGGGACCTACAATGAGCAGTTCTTC. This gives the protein CASSVESIGTYNEQFF.

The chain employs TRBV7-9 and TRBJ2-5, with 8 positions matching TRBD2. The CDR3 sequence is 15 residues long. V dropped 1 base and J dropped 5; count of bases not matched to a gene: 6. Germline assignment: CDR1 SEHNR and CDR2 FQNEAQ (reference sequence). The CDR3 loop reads CASSLGRGGMETQYF. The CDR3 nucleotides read TGTGCCAGCAGCTTAGGCCGGGGGGGGATGGAGACCCAGTACTTC.

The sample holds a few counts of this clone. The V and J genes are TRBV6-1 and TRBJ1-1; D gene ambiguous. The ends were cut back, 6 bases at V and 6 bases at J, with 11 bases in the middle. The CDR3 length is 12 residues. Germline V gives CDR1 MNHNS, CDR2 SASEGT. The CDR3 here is CASRQIGPEAFF. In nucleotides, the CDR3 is TGTGCCAGCAGACAGATTGGCCCTGAAGCTTTCTTT.

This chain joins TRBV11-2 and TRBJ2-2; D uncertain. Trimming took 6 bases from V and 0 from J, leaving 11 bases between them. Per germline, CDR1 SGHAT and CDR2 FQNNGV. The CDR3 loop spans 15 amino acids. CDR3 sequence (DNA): TGTGCCAGCAGGTTGACACCGACGAACACCGGGGAGCTGTTTTTT. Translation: CASRLTPTNTGELFF.

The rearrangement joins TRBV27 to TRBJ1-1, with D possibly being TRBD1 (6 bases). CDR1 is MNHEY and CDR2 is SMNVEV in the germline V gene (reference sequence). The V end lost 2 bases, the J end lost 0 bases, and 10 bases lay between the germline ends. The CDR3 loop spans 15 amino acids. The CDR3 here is CASSLGGNMNTEAFF. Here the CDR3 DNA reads TGTGCCAGCAGTTTAGGGGGCAACATGAACACTGAAGCTTTCTTT.

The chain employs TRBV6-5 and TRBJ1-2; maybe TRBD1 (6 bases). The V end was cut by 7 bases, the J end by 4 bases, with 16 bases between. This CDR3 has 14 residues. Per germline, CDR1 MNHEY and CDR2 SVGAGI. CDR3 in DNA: TGTGCCAGCACCCCCACAGGGTCTCGCTATGGCTACACCTTC. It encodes CASTPTGSRYGYTF.

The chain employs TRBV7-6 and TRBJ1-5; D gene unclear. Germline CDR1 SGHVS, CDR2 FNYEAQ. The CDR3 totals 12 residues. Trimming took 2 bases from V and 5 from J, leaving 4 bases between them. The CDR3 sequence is CASSLPDQPQHF. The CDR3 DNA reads TGTGCCAGCAGCTTACCGGATCAGCCCCAGCATTTT.

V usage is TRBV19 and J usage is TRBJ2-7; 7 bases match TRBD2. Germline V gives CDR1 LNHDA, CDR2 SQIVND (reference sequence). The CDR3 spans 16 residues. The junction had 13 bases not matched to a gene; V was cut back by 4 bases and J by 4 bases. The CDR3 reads CASSKGRAGGLYEQYF. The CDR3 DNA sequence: TGTGCCAGTAGTAAGGGGAGGGCAGGAGGGCTTTACGAGCAGTACTTC.

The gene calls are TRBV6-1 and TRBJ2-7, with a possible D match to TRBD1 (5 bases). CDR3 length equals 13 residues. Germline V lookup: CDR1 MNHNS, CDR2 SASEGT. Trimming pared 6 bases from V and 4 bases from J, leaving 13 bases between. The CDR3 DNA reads TGTGCCAGCAGGACAGACGCCGAGTACGAGCAGTACTTC. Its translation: CASRTDAEYEQYF.

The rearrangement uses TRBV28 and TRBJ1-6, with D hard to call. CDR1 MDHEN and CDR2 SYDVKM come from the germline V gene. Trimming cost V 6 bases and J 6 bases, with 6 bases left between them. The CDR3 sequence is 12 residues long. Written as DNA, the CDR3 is TGTGCCAGCAGGGAGGGTAATTCACCCCTCCACTTT. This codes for CASREGNSPLHF.

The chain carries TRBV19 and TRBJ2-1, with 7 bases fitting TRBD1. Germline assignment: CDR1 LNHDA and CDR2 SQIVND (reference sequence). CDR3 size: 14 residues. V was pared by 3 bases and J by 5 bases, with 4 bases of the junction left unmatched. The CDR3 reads CASSITGDHNEQFF. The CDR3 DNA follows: TGTGCCAGTAGTATCACAGGGGATCACAATGAGCAGTTCTTC.